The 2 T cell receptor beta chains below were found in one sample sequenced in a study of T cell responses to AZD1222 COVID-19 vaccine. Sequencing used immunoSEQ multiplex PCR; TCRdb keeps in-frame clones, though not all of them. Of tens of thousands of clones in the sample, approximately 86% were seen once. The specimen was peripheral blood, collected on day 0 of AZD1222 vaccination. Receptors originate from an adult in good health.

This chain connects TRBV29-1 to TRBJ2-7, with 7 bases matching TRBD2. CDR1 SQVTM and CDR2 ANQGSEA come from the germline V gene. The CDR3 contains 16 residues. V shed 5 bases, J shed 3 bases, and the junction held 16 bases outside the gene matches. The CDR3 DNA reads TGCAGCGTTCCTAGACGGGTTTCGGGGGGAATCTACGAGCAGTACTTC. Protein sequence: CSVPRRVSGGIYEQYF.

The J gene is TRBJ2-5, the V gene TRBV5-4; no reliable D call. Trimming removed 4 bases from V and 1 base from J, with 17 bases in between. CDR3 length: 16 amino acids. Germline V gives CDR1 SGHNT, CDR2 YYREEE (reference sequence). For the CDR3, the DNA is TGTGCCAGCAGCACAAAAGCTAACCCTCTCCAAGAGACCCAGTACTTC. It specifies CASSTKANPLQETQYF.